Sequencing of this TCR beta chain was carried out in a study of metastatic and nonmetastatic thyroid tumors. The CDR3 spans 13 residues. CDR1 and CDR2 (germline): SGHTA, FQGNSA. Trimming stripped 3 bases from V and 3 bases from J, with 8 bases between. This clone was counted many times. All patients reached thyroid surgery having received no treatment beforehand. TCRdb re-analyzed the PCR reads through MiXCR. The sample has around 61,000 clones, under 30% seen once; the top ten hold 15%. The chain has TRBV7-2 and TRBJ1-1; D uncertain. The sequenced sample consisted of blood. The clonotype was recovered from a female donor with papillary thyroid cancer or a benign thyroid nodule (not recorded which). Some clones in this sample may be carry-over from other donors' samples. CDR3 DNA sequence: TGTGCCAGCAGCTTCCAGCACCACACTGAAGCTTTCTTT. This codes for CASSFQHHTEAFF.